This T cell receptor beta chain was retrieved from a study of T cells after yellow fever vaccination. Study conclusions and caveats: Boosting was followed by the reappearance of most primary-vaccination clones (less than 98% CD4, around 91% CD8). Compared with primary, the secondary response was weaker and peaked at day 5, not 15. Abundant clonotypes from the bulk population could have been carried over as contaminants into FACS-sorted repertoires.

The CDR3 is made up of 12 amino acids. The germline V gene encodes CDR1 GTSNPN and CDR2 SVGIG (reference sequence). V lost 4 bases, J lost 3 bases, and 6 bases lay in between. TCR cDNA, made by 5'RACE template switching, carried an added universal primer site and UMIs. TCRdb re-called the 5' RACE reads with MiXCR, one entry per CDR3 protein. The sample includes 100,000 to 150,000 distinct CDR3 sequences, nearly 15% of them seen just once. This clonotype was counted only a few times. Its antigen is as yet unknown. V gene TRBV30 combines with J gene TRBJ2-2, with unresolved D. This clonotype originated in a young man who received the YFV17D yellow fever vaccine. This sample comprised CD8+ T cells sorted from PBMCs, obtained 5 days after the yellow fever booster vaccination. CDR3 DNA: TGTGCCTGGAATAAGGACACCGGGGAGCTGTTTTTT. It specifies CAWNKDTGELFF.